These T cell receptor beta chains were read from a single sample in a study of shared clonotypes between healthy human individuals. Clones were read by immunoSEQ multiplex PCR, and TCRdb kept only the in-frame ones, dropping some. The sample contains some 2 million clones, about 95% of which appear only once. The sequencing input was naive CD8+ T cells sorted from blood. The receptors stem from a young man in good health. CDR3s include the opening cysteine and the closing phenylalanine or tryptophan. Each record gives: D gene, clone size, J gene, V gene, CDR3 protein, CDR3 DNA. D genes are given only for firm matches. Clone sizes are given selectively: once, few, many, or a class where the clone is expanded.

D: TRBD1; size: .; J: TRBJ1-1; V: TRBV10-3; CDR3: CATLQGARAFF; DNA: TGTGCCACCCTACAGGGGGCGAGAGCTTTCTTT
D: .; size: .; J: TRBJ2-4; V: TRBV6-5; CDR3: CASSYAPGAPVNIQYF; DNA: TGTGCCAGCAGTTACGCCCCAGGGGCTCCCGTAAACATTCAGTACTTC
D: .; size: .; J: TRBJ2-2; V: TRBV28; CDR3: CASTYDTGELFF; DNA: TGTGCCAGCACGTACGACACCGGGGAGCTGTTTTTT
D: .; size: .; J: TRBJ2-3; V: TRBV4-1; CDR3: CASSQDLRTQYF; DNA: TGCGCCAGCAGCCAAGATCTCCGGACGCAGTATTTT
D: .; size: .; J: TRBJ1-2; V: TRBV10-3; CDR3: CVISEIQNYGYTF; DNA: TGTGTCATCAGTGAAATCCAGAACTATGGCTACACCTTC
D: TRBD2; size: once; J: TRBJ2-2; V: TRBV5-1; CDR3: CASSSAGRDVGELFF; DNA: TGCGCCAGCAGCTCAGCAGGGAGGGACGTAGGGGAGCTGTTTTTT
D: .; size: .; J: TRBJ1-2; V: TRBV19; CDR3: CATQGGDGYTF; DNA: TGTGCCACTCAGGGAGGGGATGGCTACACCTTC
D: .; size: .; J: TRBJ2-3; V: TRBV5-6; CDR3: CASSPLGATDTQYF; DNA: TGTGCCAGCAGCCCCTTGGGAGCCACAGATACGCAGTATTTT
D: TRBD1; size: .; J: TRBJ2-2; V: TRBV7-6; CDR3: CASSLGQGARTGELFF; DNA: TGTGCCAGCAGCTTAGGACAGGGGGCGCGAACCGGGGAGCTGTTTTTT
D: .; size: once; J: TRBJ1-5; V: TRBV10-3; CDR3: CAISRSGESNQPQHF; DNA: TGTGCCATCAGTCGGTCCGGGGAGAGCAATCAGCCCCAGCATTTT
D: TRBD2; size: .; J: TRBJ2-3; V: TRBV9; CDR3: CASSVVGLAGVADTQYF; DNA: TGTGCCAGCAGCGTAGTGGGACTAGCGGGAGTGGCAGATACGCAGTATTTT
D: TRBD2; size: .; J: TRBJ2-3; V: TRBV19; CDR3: CASSGAGGTDTQYF; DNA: TGTGCCAGTAGTGGAGCGGGGGGTACAGATACGCAGTATTTT
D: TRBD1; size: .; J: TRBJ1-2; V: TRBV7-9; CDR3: CASSMPRGSPLLGYTF; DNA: TGTGCCAGCAGCATGCCCAGGGGGAGTCCCCTACTTGGCTACACCTTC
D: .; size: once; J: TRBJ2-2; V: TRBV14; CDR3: CASSQDLILVGVNTGELFF; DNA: TGTGCCAGCAGCCAAGACTTGATCCTTGTGGGGGTTAACACCGGGGAGCTGTTTTTT
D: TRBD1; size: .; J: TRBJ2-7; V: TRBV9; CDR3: CASSDRQGQEQYF; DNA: TGTGCCAGCAGCGACAGACAGGGTCAGGAGCAGTACTTC
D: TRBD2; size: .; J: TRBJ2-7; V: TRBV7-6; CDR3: CASSLELAGGYEQYF; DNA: TGTGCCAGCAGCTTAGAACTAGCGGGAGGTTACGAGCAGTACTTC
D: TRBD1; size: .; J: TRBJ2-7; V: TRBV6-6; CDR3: CASSITGEEQYF; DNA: TGTGCCAGCAGCATCACAGGGGAAGAGCAGTACTTC
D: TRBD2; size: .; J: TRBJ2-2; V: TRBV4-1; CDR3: CASSHPGLATGELFF; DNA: TGCGCCAGCAGCCATCCGGGACTAGCGACCGGGGAGCTGTTTTTT
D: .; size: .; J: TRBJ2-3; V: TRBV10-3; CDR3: CAISESELGPDTQYF; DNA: TGTGCCATCAGTGAGTCGGAATTGGGGCCAGATACGCAGTATTTT
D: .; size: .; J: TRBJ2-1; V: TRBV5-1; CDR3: CASSLVGLSGSGNEQFF; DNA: TGCGCCAGCAGCTTGGTGGGCCTCAGCGGGTCCGGCAATGAGCAGTTCTTC
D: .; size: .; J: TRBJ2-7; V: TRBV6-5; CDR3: CASSFRSSYEQYF; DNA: TGTGCCAGCAGTTTCCGAAGCTCCTACGAGCAGTACTTC
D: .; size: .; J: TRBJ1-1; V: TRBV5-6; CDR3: CASSLQGSTEAFF; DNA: TGTGCCAGCAGCTTGCAGGGGAGCACTGAAGCTTTCTTT
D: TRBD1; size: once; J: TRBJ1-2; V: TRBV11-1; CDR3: CASSYTSGGIDYGYTF; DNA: TGTGCCAGCAGCTATACCTCAGGGGGTATAGACTATGGCTACACCTTC
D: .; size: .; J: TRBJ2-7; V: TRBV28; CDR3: CASSLFRGSTYEQYF; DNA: TGTGCCAGCAGTTTATTCCGGGGCAGCACCTACGAGCAGTACTTC
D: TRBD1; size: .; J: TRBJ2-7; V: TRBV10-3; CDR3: CAIGTGRLYEQYF; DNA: TGTGCCATCGGGACAGGCCGACTCTACGAGCAGTACTTC
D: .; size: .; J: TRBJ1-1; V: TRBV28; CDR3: CASRPTPGTYTEAFF; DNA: TGTGCCAGCAGGCCAACCCCAGGCACGTACACTGAAGCTTTCTTT
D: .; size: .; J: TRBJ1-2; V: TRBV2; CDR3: CASSDESAYGYTF; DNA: TGTGCCAGCAGTGATGAGTCGGCCTATGGCTACACCTTC
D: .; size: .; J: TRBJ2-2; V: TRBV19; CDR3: CASSTGAGELFF; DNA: TGTGCCAGTAGTACAGGAGCCGGGGAGCTGTTTTTT
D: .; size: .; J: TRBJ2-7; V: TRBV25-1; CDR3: CASSESGLTYEQYF; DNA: TGTGCCAGCAGTGAATCGGGACTGACCTACGAGCAGTACTTC
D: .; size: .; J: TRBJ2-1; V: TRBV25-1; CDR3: CASSEYGGYNEQFF; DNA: TGTGCCAGCAGTGAATATGGGGGATACAATGAGCAGTTCTTC
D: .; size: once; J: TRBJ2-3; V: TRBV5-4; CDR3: CASRATGEDTQYF; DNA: TGTGCCAGCAGAGCAACGGGGGAGGATACGCAGTATTTT